This entry features one TCR beta chain sequence. Under the authors' procedure: Reference gene primer amplification gave estimated nucleated cell counts. Profiled with immunoSEQ multiplex PCR; TCRdb holds only in-frame clones, not every one. That table gives V, J and clone size, and the DNA gave D and trimming. The table shows roughly 260,000 clones, with 91% occurring only once. This sample stems from a study of blood T cell repertoires in COVID-19. The overall study: Specimens from acute and convalescent COVID-19 originated in the United States, Italy and Spain.

This CDR3 is 16 amino acids long. CDR1 and CDR2 from the germline V gene are MGHRA and YSYEKL. The V segment lost 2 bases and the J segment 5 bases; nucleotides outside the gene matches: 10. This chain uses TRBV4-1 with TRBJ2-7; 9 bases align to TRBD1. Source material: peripheral blood. The sequence was obtained from a person aged 18-35 years with COVID-19, enrolled during active disease. This chain's CDR3 is CASSQSSPGQGNEQYF. The CDR3 DNA reads as TGCGCCAGCAGCCAATCGAGCCCGGGACAGGGCAACGAGCAGTACTTC.